This TCR beta chain was sequenced for a study of cytomegalovirus exposure and HLA in healthy donors. In the study overall: Early release data held 75 million to 100 million unique TCRs from HLA-typed donors.

The PCR contained 60 Vbeta and 13 Jbeta primers. Assay: immunoSEQ multiplex PCR; the TCRdb copy retains only in-frame clones and omits some. This table has about 120,000 clones, roughly 80% appearing once. Germline lookup yields CDR1 MNHEY and CDR2 SVGAGI. Trimming left V 5 bases short and J 9 bases short, with 11 bases between. The CDR3 extends over 12 amino acids. Study observations and caveats: Roughly uniform depth of sequencing across donors was assumed in presence/absence analyses.

Comments on this clone: The antigen remains undetermined.

The clonotype was recovered from a female donor in good health and CMV-seropositive. This chain links TRBV6-5 with TRBJ2-1, with unresolved D. Specimen: PBMCs. The CDR3 region is CASSHWSGEQFF. CDR3 sequence (DNA): TGTGCCAGCAGTCACTGGAGTGGTGAGCAGTTCTTC.